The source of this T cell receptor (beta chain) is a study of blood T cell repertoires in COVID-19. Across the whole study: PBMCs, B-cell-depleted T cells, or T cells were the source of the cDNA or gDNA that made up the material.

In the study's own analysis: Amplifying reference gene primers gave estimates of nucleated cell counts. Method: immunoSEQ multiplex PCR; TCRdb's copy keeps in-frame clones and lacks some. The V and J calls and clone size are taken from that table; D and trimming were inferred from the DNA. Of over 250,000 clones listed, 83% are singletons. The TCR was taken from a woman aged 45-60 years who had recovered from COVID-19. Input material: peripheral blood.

The DNA of the CDR3 is TGTGCCAGCAGCCAAGACACCCTCAGGGCCTACGAGCAGTACTTC. As protein: CASSQDTLRAYEQYF. This chain links TRBV3-1 (or the pseudogene TRBV3-2) with TRBJ2-7; D is perhaps TRBD1 (5 bases). CDR1 is LGHDT, CDR2 YNNKEL, per germline (reference sequence). The CDR3 is 15 amino acids. V lost 0 bases to trimming and J lost 2 bases, with 11 bases between them.